The 23 T cell receptor beta chains below were found in one sample sequenced in a study of T cells in Graves' hyperthyroidism and ophthalmopathy. Using RNA transcripts as the source, TCR beta CDR3 regions were amplified. First-round RT-PCR of the TCR CDR3 relied on the HTBI primer set. TCRdb fed the multiplex PCR reads into MiXCR, producing one record per CDR3 protein. The profile shows some 500,000 distinct CDR3 sequences, around 15% of them singletons. The sample consisted of blood. These receptors came from a woman under 30 with Graves' hyperthyroidism.

This clonotype occurred many times. The chain employs TRBV7-8 and TRBJ2-5; possible D gene TRBD2, 7 bases. Germline lookup yields CDR1 SGHVS and CDR2 FQNEAQ. This CDR3 region has 16 residues. V lost 2 bases and J lost 1, with 14 bases in between. The CDR3 nucleotides read TGTGCCAGCAGCTTAATGGGGGGGGGGCCCCAAGAGACCCAGTACTTC. Residues: CASSLMGGGPQETQYF.

There are many counts of this clonotype. CDR3 nucleotides: TGTGCCAGCAGCCGTACGGACAGGGGAAGCAACAATGAGCAGTTCTTC. It translates to CASSRTDRGSNNEQFF. The V call is TRBV7-9, the J call TRBJ2-1; 9 bases fit TRBD1. V dropped 5 bases and J dropped 5; count of bases not matched to a gene: 10. Germline CDR1 and CDR2: SEHNR and FQNEAQ (reference sequence). The CDR3 is 16 residues long.

This chain links TRBV11-3 with TRBJ1-6, with 7 nucleotides matching TRBD1. Germline CDR1 SGHNT, CDR2 YENEEA. The trim removed 2 bases at V and 10 bases at J, leaving 8 bases unmatched. The CDR3 length is 15 residues. The CDR3 coding sequence is TGTGCCAGCAGCTTACACGACAGGGTAGAATCACCCCTCCACTTT. Protein product: CASSLHDRVESPLHF.

This clonotype has more than one count but fewer than ten. CDR3 bases: TGTGCCAGCGGGCAGGCGCGGGAGACCCAGTACTTC. As protein: CASGQARETQYF. The chain couples TRBV2 to TRBJ2-5; D remains unclear. The V gene's germline CDR1 is SNHLY and CDR2 FYNNEI. The ends were cut back, 8 bases at V and 5 bases at J, with 12 bases in the middle. The CDR3 runs 12 residues.

This clonotype has just one count. The chain combines TRBV4-2 with TRBJ1-4; no clear D gene. The CDR3 totals 15 residues. The V gene lost 5 bases and the J gene lost 4 bases, with 14 bases spanning the gap. Germline-derived CDR1 and CDR2 are LGHNA and YNFKEQ. CDR3 DNA sequence: TGTGCCAGCAGCAATAAGGACGGGCTTAATGAAAAACTGTTTTTT. It is translated as CASSNKDGLNEKLFF.

V and J are TRBV30 and TRBJ1-1; unclear D gene. The CDR3 runs 12 residues. The V gene lost 5 bases and the J gene lost 0 bases, with 7 bases spanning the gap. Germline V lookup: CDR1 GTSNPN, CDR2 SVGIG (reference sequence). The CDR3 loop is CAWGGLNTEAFF. The CDR3 nucleotides read TGTGCCTGGGGAGGGTTGAACACTGAAGCTTTCTTT. Based on the CDR3 plus reference TRBV30 and TRBJ1-1, the full variable domain is SQTIHQWPATLVQPVGSPLSLECTVEGTSNPNLYWYRQAAGRGLQLLFYSVGIGQISSEVPQNLSASRPQDRQFILSSKKLLLSDSGFYLCAWGGLNTEAFFGQGTRLTVV.

This clonotype was detected a few times. Compared with germline, one end of the junction differs, possibly owing to a read error. J is TRBJ2-4 and V is TRBV28; D is ambiguous. CDR1 and CDR2 (germline): MDHEN, SYDVKM. The CDR3 sequence is 16 residues long. CDR3 protein: CASSPSLVRAKNIQHF. The CDR3 DNA reads TGTGCCAGCAGCCCCTCTCTAGTTCGAGCCAAAAACATTCAGCACTTC.

This clonotype was recorded a few times. The J gene is TRBJ1-2, the V gene TRBV9, with TRBD1 as a possible D gene (6 bases). Germline CDR1 and CDR2: SGDLS and YYNGEE. The V end lost 3 bases, the J end lost 2 bases, and 14 bases lay between the germline ends. The CDR3 has 15 residues. CDR3 in amino acids: CASSAQEGVNYGYTF. CDR3 sequence (DNA): TGTGCCAGCAGCGCACAGGAGGGGGTAAACTATGGCTACACCTTC.

In this sample, this clonotype turned up many times. The chain uses TRBV3-1 and TRBJ2-1; 7 bases map to TRBD2. J lost 4 bases, V lost 0 bases, and 6 bases had no gene match. From germline, CDR1 is LGHDT and CDR2 YNNKEL (reference sequence). The CDR3 loop spans 16 amino acids. The CDR3 spells CASSQEAGTKYNEQFF. The CDR3 nucleotides read TGTGCCAGCAGCCAAGAGGCCGGGACTAAATACAATGAGCAGTTCTTC.

This clonotype turned up a few times. This chain links TRBV2 with TRBJ1-4; no definite D call. V was shortened by 4 bases and J by 10 bases, with 7 bases between the two germline ends. The CDR3 is 11 residues long. The germline V gene has CDR1 SNHLY and CDR2 FYNNEI. The CDR3 DNA sequence: TGTGCCAGCAGTGCCAGCCCAAAACTGTTTTTT. Protein product: CASSASPKLFF.

This clonotype turned up a few times. The chain recombines TRBV30 with TRBJ1-3; possibly TRBD1 for D (6 bases). The CDR3 covers 16 residues. Germline V gene lookup returns CDR1 GTSNPN and CDR2 SVGIG (reference sequence). With 3 bases removed from V and 0 bases from J, the gap between germline ends came to 15 bases. DNA of the CDR3: TGTGCCTGGAGCCTGACCCTGGACAGCTCTGGAAACACCATATATTTT. This encodes CAWSLTLDSSGNTIYF.

This clonotype was picked up many times. J is TRBJ2-2 and V is TRBV11-1; a weak D match, TRBD2 (6 bases). V was cut by 7 bases and J by 4 bases, with 16 bases left in between. The CDR3 contains 15 residues. Looked up from germline, CDR1 is SGHAT and CDR2 is FQDESV (reference sequence). The CDR3 DNA reads as TGTGCCAGCAACCCGGGACTCGGGGGCACCGGGGAGCTGTTTTTT. This translates into CASNPGLGGTGELFF.

This clonotype was detected many times. The chain has TRBV12-5 and TRBJ2-1, with a possible D match to TRBD2 (7 bases). Germline lookup yields CDR1 LGHNT and CDR2 FRNRAP. V lost 4 bases to trimming and J lost 3 bases, with 13 bases between them. This CDR3 is 15 amino acids long. CDR3 residues: CASGSPRGGYNEQFF. The CDR3 DNA follows: TGTGCTAGTGGTTCCCCTAGGGGGGGCTACAATGAGCAGTTCTTC. Looking up the rest from reference TRBV12-5 and TRBJ2-1 gives the full variable domain: DARVTQTPRHKVTEMGQEVTMRCQPILGHNTVFWYRQTMMQGLELLAYFRNRAPLDDSGMPKDRFSAEMPDATLATLKIQPSEPRDSAVYFCASGSPRGGYNEQFFGPGTRLTVL.

This clonotype was seen at least ten times. The J gene is TRBJ1-2, the V gene TRBV3-1; maybe TRBD1 (6 bases). This CDR3 comprises 16 residues. V was pared by 3 bases and J by 4 bases, with 18 bases between. Germline lookup yields CDR1 LGHDT and CDR2 YNNKEL (reference sequence). The CDR3 coding sequence is TGTGCCAGCAGCCACGACCCGGGACAAGGAGTCTATGGCTACACCTTC. Translated, it gives CASSHDPGQGVYGYTF. The full variable domain, its missing parts supplied by reference TRBV3-1 and TRBJ1-2, is DTAVSQTPKYLVTQMGNDKSIKCEQNLGHDTMYWYKQDSKKFLKIMFSYNNKELIINETVPNRFSPKSPDKAHLNLHINSLELGDSAVYFCASSHDPGQGVYGYTFGSGTRLTVV.

This clonotype was recorded many times. The V and J genes are TRBV12-3 or TRBV12-4 and TRBJ2-7; tentatively, D is TRBD1 (5 bases). Trimming cost V 3 bases and J 2 bases, with 8 bases left between them. The CDR3 runs to 13 residues. The CDR3 here is CASSFKDTYEQYF. CDR3 in DNA: TGTGCCAGCAGTTTTAAGGACACCTACGAGCAGTACTTC.

This clonotype was found once. The chain has TRBV25-1 and TRBJ1-1; no clear D gene. Looked up from germline, CDR1 is MGHDK and CDR2 is SYGVNS. The CDR3 is made up of 14 amino acids. V was clipped by 0 bases and J by 8 bases, with 13 bases between them. The CDR3 coding sequence is TGTGCCAGCAGTGAATATTTGTCGACCGCCGAAGCTTTCTTT. Protein: CASSEYLSTAEAFF. Full variable domain (outside the CDR3, taken from reference TRBV25-1 and TRBJ1-1): EADIYQTPRYLVIGTGKKITLECSQTMGHDKMYWYQQDPGMELHLIHYSYGVNSTEKGDLSSESTVSRIRTEHFPLTLESARPSHTSQYLCASSEYLSTAEAFFGQGTRLTVV.

The chain links TRBV7-9 to TRBJ2-6, with TRBD1 identical over 7 bases. The trim removed 5 bases at V and 1 base at J, leaving 5 bases unmatched. CDR1 and CDR2 (germline): SEHNR, FQNEAQ (reference sequence). The CDR3 is 16 amino acids. The CDR3 spells CASSTGQPSGANVLTF. The CDR3 nucleotides are TGTGCCAGCAGCACGGGACAGCCGTCTGGGGCCAACGTCCTGACTTTC.

This clonotype was counted between two and nine times. The V and J genes are TRBV24-1 and TRBJ2-1, with 7 nucleotides matching TRBD2. This CDR3 contains 16 residues. Germline values: CDR1 KGHDR, CDR2 SFDVKD. With 3 bases clipped from V and 0 bases from J, the junction kept 4 bases outside the gene matches. CDR3 bases: TGTGCCACCAGTGATACGGCGGGAGTCTCCTACAATGAGCAGTTCTTC. The encoded protein is CATSDTAGVSYNEQFF.

This clonotype showed up just a few times. The rearrangement joins TRBV3-1 to TRBJ1-2, with TRBD1 matching over 9 bases. V shed 5 bases, J shed 8 bases, and the junction held 9 bases outside the gene matches. Germline V gene lookup returns CDR1 LGHDT and CDR2 YNNKEL (reference sequence). The CDR3 runs to 14 residues. The DNA of the CDR3 is TGTGCCAGCAGCTTTCGGACAGGGGATGGGGGCTACACCTTC. This sequence encodes CASSFRTGDGGYTF.

This clonotype was counted ten times or more. The chain has TRBV15 and TRBJ2-5, with TRBD2 as a possible D gene (5 bases). V was shortened by 3 bases and J by 5 bases, with 13 bases between the two germline ends. There are 14 residues in the CDR3. Germline assignment: CDR1 LNHNV and CDR2 YYDKDF (reference sequence). CDR3 sequence: CATSRRASQETQYF. The DNA of the CDR3 is TGTGCCACCAGCAGGAGGGCCAGTCAGGAGACCCAGTACTTC.

The CDR3: CASSPASDRGADTQYF. CDR3 bases: TGTGCCAGCAGCCCCGCCTCGGACAGGGGGGCAGATACGCAGTATTTT. J is TRBJ2-3 and V is TRBV7-9, with 10 bases identical to TRBD1. V was clipped by 5 bases and J by 4 bases; unmatched bases: 9. CDR3 length: 16 amino acids. Germline assignment: CDR1 SEHNR and CDR2 FQNEAQ (reference sequence).

This clonotype was counted a few times. This chain uses TRBV20-1 with TRBJ1-1; TRBD1 matches 7 bases. The V segment lost 1 base and the J segment 4 bases; nucleotides outside the gene matches: 3. Germline CDR1 DFQATT, CDR2 SNEGSKA (reference sequence). There are 13 residues in the CDR3. CDR3 bases: TGCAGTGCTAGAGGACAGGGCAGCACTGAAGCTTTCTTT. Translation: CSARGQGSTEAFF.

CDR3 sequence reads: CASNRTGRGGYTF. CDR3 coding DNA: TGTGCCAGCAACAGGACAGGCCGAGGTGGCTACACCTTC. The chain couples TRBV12-3 or TRBV12-4 to TRBJ1-2; 7 bases are shared with TRBD1. The CDR3 length is 13 residues. With V trimmed by 7 bases and J by 7 bases, 9 bases remained unmatched.